What follows is one TCR beta chain and its context. No antigen is known for it. Primers included in the PCR were 60 Vbeta and 13 Jbeta primers. As handled by the study authors: Later work found tens of millions of unique TCR beta chains, with roughly 11 million shared. Using immunoSEQ multiplex PCR, the repertoire was profiled, and TCRdb retains in-frame clones only, with some absent. V, J and clone size are taken as reported in that table, and D and trimming were inferred from the DNA itself. The top ten clones hold 4.5% of a sample with some 150,000 clones, roughly 80% of them seen once. V was clipped by 6 bases and J by 5 bases; unmatched bases: 4. CDR3 length: 15 amino acids. Germline CDR1 and CDR2: SGHDN and FVKESK. The data stem from a study of cytomegalovirus exposure and HLA in healthy donors. Whole-study findings and limits: TCR beta V segments were, for the most part, productive about 87% or about 30% of the time in an earlier analysis. In a later analysis, TCR beta V- and J-gene trimming showed a link to a missense DCLRE1C variant. Under 20,000 TCR beta sequences were associated with HLA alleles at 0.05 false discovery rate in a later analysis.

J is TRBJ2-5 and V is TRBV14; 15 nucleotides agree with TRBD2. The source of this sequence is a woman in her forties or fifties in good health and CMV-seropositive. Sequenced input: PBMCs. The CDR3 region is CASSKGLAGGETQYF. The CDR3 coding sequence is TGTGCCAGCAGTAAGGGACTAGCGGGAGGCGAGACCCAGTACTTC.